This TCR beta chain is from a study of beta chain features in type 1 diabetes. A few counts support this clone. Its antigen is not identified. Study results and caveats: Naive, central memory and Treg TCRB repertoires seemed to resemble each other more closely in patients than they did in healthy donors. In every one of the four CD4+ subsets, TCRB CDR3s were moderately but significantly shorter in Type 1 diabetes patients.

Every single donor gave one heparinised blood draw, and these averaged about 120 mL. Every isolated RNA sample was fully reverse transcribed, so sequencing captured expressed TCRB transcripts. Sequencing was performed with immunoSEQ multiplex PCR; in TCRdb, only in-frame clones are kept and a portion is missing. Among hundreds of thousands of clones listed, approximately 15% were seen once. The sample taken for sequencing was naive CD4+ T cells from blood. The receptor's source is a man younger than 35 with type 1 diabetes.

CDR3 nucleotide sequence: TGTGCCAGCAGACTTGAAGGGGAAGCAGATACGCAGTATTTT. This translates into CASRLEGEADTQYF. The V and J genes are TRBV6-6 and TRBJ2-3; D is possibly TRBD1 (5 bases). Germline assignment: CDR1 MNHNY and CDR2 SVGAGI (reference sequence). Trimming left V 6 bases short and J 4 bases short, with 14 bases between. The CDR3 has 14 residues.